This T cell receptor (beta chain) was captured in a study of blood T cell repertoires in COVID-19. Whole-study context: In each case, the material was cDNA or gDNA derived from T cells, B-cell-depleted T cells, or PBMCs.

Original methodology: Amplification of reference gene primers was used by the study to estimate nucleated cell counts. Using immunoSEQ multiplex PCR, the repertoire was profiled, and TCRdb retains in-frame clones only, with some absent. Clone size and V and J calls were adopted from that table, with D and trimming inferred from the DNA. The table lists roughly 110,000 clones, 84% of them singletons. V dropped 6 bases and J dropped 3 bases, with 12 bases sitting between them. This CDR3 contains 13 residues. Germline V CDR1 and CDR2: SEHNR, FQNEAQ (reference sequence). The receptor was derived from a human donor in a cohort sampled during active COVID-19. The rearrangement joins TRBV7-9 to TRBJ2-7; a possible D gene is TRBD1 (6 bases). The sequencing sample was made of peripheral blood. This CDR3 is CASRNGQNYEQYF. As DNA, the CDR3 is TGTGCCAGCAGGAACGGACAGAACTACGAGCAGTACTTC.